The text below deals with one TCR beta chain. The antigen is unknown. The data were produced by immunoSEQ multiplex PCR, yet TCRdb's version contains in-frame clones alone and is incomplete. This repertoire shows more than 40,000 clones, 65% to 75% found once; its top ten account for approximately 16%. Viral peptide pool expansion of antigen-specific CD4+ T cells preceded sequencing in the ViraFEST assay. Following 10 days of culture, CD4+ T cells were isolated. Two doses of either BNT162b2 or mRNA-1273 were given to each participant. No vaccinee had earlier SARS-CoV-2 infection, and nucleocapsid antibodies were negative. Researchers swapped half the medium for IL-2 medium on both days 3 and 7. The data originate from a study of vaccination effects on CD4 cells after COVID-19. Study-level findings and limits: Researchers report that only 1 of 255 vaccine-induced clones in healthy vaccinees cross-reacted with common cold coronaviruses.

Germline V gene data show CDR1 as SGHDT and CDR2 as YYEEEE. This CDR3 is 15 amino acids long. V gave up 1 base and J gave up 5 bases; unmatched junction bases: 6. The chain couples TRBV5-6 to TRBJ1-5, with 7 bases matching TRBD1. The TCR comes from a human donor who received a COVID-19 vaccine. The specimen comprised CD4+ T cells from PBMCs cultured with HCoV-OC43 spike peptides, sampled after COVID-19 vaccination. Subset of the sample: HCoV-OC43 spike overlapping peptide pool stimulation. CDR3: CASSLKGAEYQPQHF. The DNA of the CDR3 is TGTGCCAGCAGCTTGAAGGGGGCGGAATATCAGCCCCAGCATTTT. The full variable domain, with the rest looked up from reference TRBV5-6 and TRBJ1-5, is DAGVTQSPTHLIKTRGQQVTLRCSPKSGHDTVSWYQQALGQGPQFIFQYYEEEERQRGNFPDRFSGHQFPNYSSELNVNALLLGDSALYLCASSLKGAEYQPQHFGDGTRLSIL.